This T cell receptor (beta chain) was observed in a study of shared clonotypes between healthy human individuals. Study conclusions and caveats: Memory subsets generally showed smaller estimated richness than naive subsets did. Non-shared clonotypes showed lower generation probabilities than clonotypes common to all four donors.

Note on this clone: What it binds is unknown.

The germline gives CDR1 SGHDT, CDR2 YYEEEE. The CDR3 runs to 12 residues. V lost 3 bases and J 4 bases, leaving 6 bases between the germline ends. Generated by immunoSEQ multiplex PCR, the TCRdb table keeps only in-frame clones and is missing some. Of around 2.5 million clones listed, 90% to 95% were seen once; the top ten hold 0.36%. What was sequenced was naive CD4+ T cells from PBMCs. Subset meaning: CD45RA+ positively selected. The rearrangement joins TRBV5-6 to TRBJ2-3; D unclear. This receptor was taken from a man younger than 35 in good health. Some clones in this sample may be carry-over from other donors' samples. The CDR3 loop reads CASSYSSDTQYF. CDR3 nucleotides: TGTGCCAGCAGCTATAGTTCAGATACGCAGTATTTT.